This is a list of T cell receptor beta chains from one sample in a study of cytomegalovirus exposure and HLA in healthy donors. The protocol was immunoSEQ multiplex PCR, while the TCRdb copy is restricted to in-frame clones and leaves out a portion. The sample carries 150,000 to 200,000 clones, roughly 78% recorded once. The sample taken for sequencing was PBMCs. All receptors derive from a woman aged 30 to 39 in good health and CMV-seronegative. CDR3s include the opening cysteine and the closing phenylalanine or tryptophan. The order of the fields is J gene, D gene, V gene, clone size, CDR3 DNA, CDR3 protein. A D gene is named only where the DNA matches it firmly. Some rows mark clone size as missing; the rest say once, few, many or name a class of expanded clone.

j_call: TRBJ1-4; d_call: -; v_call: TRBV7-2; clone_size: once; cdr3_nt: TGTGCCAGCAGCTTAGACAGGGCAACTAATGAAAAACTGTTTTTT; cdr3_aa: CASSLDRATNEKLFF
j_call: TRBJ2-5; d_call: -; v_call: TRBV10-3; clone_size: -; cdr3_nt: TGTGCCATCAGCGCCCTAGAAGGAGAGACCCAGTACTTC; cdr3_aa: CAISALEGETQYF
j_call: TRBJ1-6; d_call: -; v_call: TRBV7-9; clone_size: -; cdr3_nt: TGTGCCAGCAGCTTAGCCGACGGGGGAAATTCACCCCTCCACTTT; cdr3_aa: CASSLADGGNSPLHF
j_call: TRBJ2-7; d_call: -; v_call: TRBV4-1; clone_size: few; cdr3_nt: TGCGCCAGCAGCCCAGTATGGCAGGGTTACGAGCAGTACTTC; cdr3_aa: CASSPVWQGYEQYF
j_call: TRBJ2-7; d_call: -; v_call: TRBV2; clone_size: -; cdr3_nt: TGTGCCAGTCTCTGGGCGGGGGCCGACGAGCAGTACTTC; cdr3_aa: CASLWAGADEQYF
j_call: TRBJ1-5; d_call: -; v_call: TRBV6-5; clone_size: -; cdr3_nt: TGTGCCAGCTCGGGAGACAATCAGCCCCAGCATTTT; cdr3_aa: CASSGDNQPQHF
j_call: TRBJ2-7; d_call: TRBD1; v_call: TRBV6-1; clone_size: -; cdr3_nt: TGTGCCAGCAATGAAGACCGGGACAGGGGTACCTACGAGCAGTACTTC; cdr3_aa: CASNEDRDRGTYEQYF
j_call: TRBJ2-7; d_call: TRBD1; v_call: TRBV7-9; clone_size: once; cdr3_nt: TGTGCCAGCAGCTCTTGGACAGGGAGTGAGCAGTACTTC; cdr3_aa: CASSSWTGSEQYF
j_call: TRBJ2-6; d_call: TRBD1; v_call: TRBV5-4; clone_size: -; cdr3_nt: TGTGCCAGCAGCTTAAACCGGGACAGGCCTACTTTC; cdr3_aa: CASSLNRDRPTF
j_call: TRBJ1-3; d_call: -; v_call: TRBV14; clone_size: -; cdr3_nt: TGTGCCAGCAGCCAAGATCTTGGGCAGGGTATCTACTCTGGAAACACCATATATTTT; cdr3_aa: CASSQDLGQGIYSGNTIYF
j_call: TRBJ2-2; d_call: TRBD1; v_call: TRBV10-2; clone_size: -; cdr3_nt: TGCGCCAGCAGGGACAGGGGGCCCTCGAATTCCGGGGAGCTGTTTTTT; cdr3_aa: CASRDRGPSNSGELFF
j_call: TRBJ2-1; d_call: -; v_call: TRBV5-4; clone_size: -; cdr3_nt: TGTGCCAGCAGCTTGGCCGGGATCTACAATGAGCAGTTCTTC; cdr3_aa: CASSLAGIYNEQFF
j_call: TRBJ2-5; d_call: -; v_call: TRBV10-2; clone_size: -; cdr3_nt: TGCGCCAGCAGCGAGGGGGTGAGGGAGCAGTACTTC; cdr3_aa: CASSEGVREQYF
j_call: TRBJ1-2; d_call: -; v_call: TRBV7-2; clone_size: -; cdr3_nt: TGTGCCAGCAGCTTAGGGGCGTTCAACTATGGCTACACCTTC; cdr3_aa: CASSLGAFNYGYTF
j_call: TRBJ2-5; d_call: TRBD1; v_call: TRBV7-2; clone_size: -; cdr3_nt: TGTGCCAGCAGCACCTCTGGGACAGGGCCCTCTACCCAGTACTTC; cdr3_aa: CASSTSGTGPSTQYF
j_call: TRBJ1-2; d_call: TRBD1; v_call: TRBV27; clone_size: few; cdr3_nt: TGTGCCAGCAGTTTAACAGGGGGTGAAATCTATGGCTACACCTTC; cdr3_aa: CASSLTGGEIYGYTF
j_call: TRBJ2-5; d_call: -; v_call: TRBV18; clone_size: -; cdr3_nt: TGTGCCAGCTCACCAGACTCCCTCGGTGAGACCCAGTACTTC; cdr3_aa: CASSPDSLGETQYF
j_call: TRBJ2-5; d_call: -; v_call: TRBV7-9; clone_size: few; cdr3_nt: TGTGCCAGCAGCTTATTGCAGGGGACGGGGACCCAGTACTTC; cdr3_aa: CASSLLQGTGTQYF
j_call: TRBJ1-3; d_call: TRBD1; v_call: TRBV29-1; clone_size: -; cdr3_nt: TGCAGCGCCCGGACAGGGGGAAACACCATATATTTT; cdr3_aa: CSARTGGNTIYF
j_call: TRBJ2-7; d_call: -; v_call: TRBV2; clone_size: once; cdr3_nt: TGTGCCAGCAGTGAGAGGACAGGGAGGGTCTACGAGCAGTACTTC; cdr3_aa: CASSERTGRVYEQYF
j_call: TRBJ2-7; d_call: TRBD1; v_call: TRBV5-1; clone_size: -; cdr3_nt: TGCGCCAGCAGCCCCTTAGGACAGGGGGCTTACGAGCAGTACTTC; cdr3_aa: CASSPLGQGAYEQYF
j_call: TRBJ2-7; d_call: TRBD1; v_call: TRBV29-1; clone_size: -; cdr3_nt: TGCAGCGTTGCACCGGGACAGCCAAACTACGAGCAGTACTTC; cdr3_aa: CSVAPGQPNYEQYF
j_call: TRBJ1-6; d_call: -; v_call: TRBV4-1; clone_size: -; cdr3_nt: TGCGCCAGCAGCTCCTTCGGGGAGGATTCACCCCTCCACTTT; cdr3_aa: CASSSFGEDSPLHF
j_call: TRBJ2-5; d_call: -; v_call: TRBV25-1; clone_size: few; cdr3_nt: TGTGCCAGCAGTGATTATCGGGGGCAAGAGACCCAGTACTTC; cdr3_aa: CASSDYRGQETQYF
j_call: TRBJ1-5; d_call: -; v_call: TRBV25-1; clone_size: -; cdr3_nt: TGTGCCAGCGGGGGTAAGGGGTCAGGGGTTAATCAGCCCCAGCATTTT; cdr3_aa: CASGGKGSGVNQPQHF
j_call: TRBJ2-5; d_call: TRBD1; v_call: TRBV5-1; clone_size: -; cdr3_nt: TGCGCCAGCAGCTTGGCGATATTCAGTTTCGGACAGGAAGAGACCCAGTACTTC; cdr3_aa: CASSLAIFSFGQEETQYF
j_call: TRBJ1-1; d_call: -; v_call: TRBV7-9; clone_size: -; cdr3_nt: TGTGCCAGCAGCCAGAGTGGGAGGAGCGGCGGACACACTGAAGCTTTCTTT; cdr3_aa: CASSQSGRSGGHTEAFF
j_call: TRBJ1-3; d_call: -; v_call: TRBV2; clone_size: -; cdr3_nt: TGTGCCAGCAGTGTTTACAGCTCTGGAAACACCATATATTTT; cdr3_aa: CASSVYSSGNTIYF
j_call: TRBJ1-2; d_call: TRBD1; v_call: TRBV6-5; clone_size: -; cdr3_nt: TGTGCCAGCAGTTCCCAGGGACAGGGCTTGCGCTATGGCTACACCTTC; cdr3_aa: CASSSQGQGLRYGYTF
j_call: TRBJ1-4; d_call: TRBD1; v_call: TRBV6-1; clone_size: once; cdr3_nt: TGTGCCAGCAGTGCCACACAGGGGCTAGGAGAAAAACTGTTTTTT; cdr3_aa: CASSATQGLGEKLFF
j_call: TRBJ1-1; d_call: -; v_call: TRBV5-1; clone_size: few; cdr3_nt: TGCGCCAGCAGCTTTACTAGCGTTAACACTGAAGCTTTCTTT; cdr3_aa: CASSFTSVNTEAFF
j_call: TRBJ1-5; d_call: -; v_call: TRBV19; clone_size: few; cdr3_nt: TGTGCCAGTAGTAGAGGACAGTCGCGAAATAGCAATCAGCCCCAGCATTTT; cdr3_aa: CASSRGQSRNSNQPQHF
j_call: TRBJ1-2; d_call: -; v_call: TRBV5-4; clone_size: -; cdr3_nt: TGTGCCAGCAGCTTGGATGGCAGGGGCAGTGGCTACACCTTC; cdr3_aa: CASSLDGRGSGYTF
j_call: TRBJ1-6; d_call: TRBD1; v_call: TRBV5-1; clone_size: -; cdr3_nt: TGCGCCAGCAGCACAAAGGACAGGGAAGATTCACCCCTCCACTTT; cdr3_aa: CASSTKDREDSPLHF
j_call: TRBJ1-3; d_call: -; v_call: TRBV2; clone_size: -; cdr3_nt: TGTGCCAGCAGTGAAGGCAGAGGAAACACCATATATTTT; cdr3_aa: CASSEGRGNTIYF
j_call: TRBJ2-7; d_call: -; v_call: TRBV6-5; clone_size: -; cdr3_nt: TGTGCCAGCAGGTCACAGGGTCTGAACGAGCAGTACTTC; cdr3_aa: CASRSQGLNEQYF
j_call: TRBJ1-2; d_call: TRBD1; v_call: TRBV10-2; clone_size: -; cdr3_nt: TGCGCCAGCAGAGAAACAGGGGGGGCCTATGGCTACACCTTC; cdr3_aa: CASRETGGAYGYTF
j_call: TRBJ2-6; d_call: -; v_call: TRBV10-2; clone_size: -; cdr3_nt: TGCGCCAGCAGTGAGTGGGGGCCTGGGGCCAACGTCCTGACTTTC; cdr3_aa: CASSEWGPGANVLTF
j_call: TRBJ1-2; d_call: TRBD1; v_call: TRBV19; clone_size: -; cdr3_nt: TGTGCCAGTGACGGACAGGGCCATTTTAACTATGGCTACACCTTC; cdr3_aa: CASDGQGHFNYGYTF
j_call: TRBJ2-7; d_call: -; v_call: TRBV5-1; clone_size: -; cdr3_nt: TGCGCCAGCAGCTTGGGCGACATCACCTACGAGCAGTACTTC; cdr3_aa: CASSLGDITYEQYF
j_call: TRBJ1-1; d_call: TRBD1; v_call: TRBV7-8; clone_size: -; cdr3_nt: TGTGCCAGCAGCTTCGAACAGGGGGCTTACACTGAAGCTTTCTTT; cdr3_aa: CASSFEQGAYTEAFF
j_call: TRBJ2-2; d_call: -; v_call: TRBV7-3; clone_size: once; cdr3_nt: TGTGCCAGCAGCTTAATGCCAGGGTCAGACACCGGGGAGCTGTTTTTT; cdr3_aa: CASSLMPGSDTGELFF
j_call: TRBJ2-7; d_call: TRBD1; v_call: TRBV29-1; clone_size: -; cdr3_nt: TGCAGCGTGACGGACAGGCGCTCCTACGAGCAGTACTTC; cdr3_aa: CSVTDRRSYEQYF
j_call: TRBJ2-7; d_call: -; v_call: TRBV7-8; clone_size: -; cdr3_nt: TGTGCCAGCAGCCAACCTGGGCAGGAGGGCTACGAGCAGTACTTC; cdr3_aa: CASSQPGQEGYEQYF
j_call: TRBJ2-1; d_call: TRBD2; v_call: TRBV9; clone_size: -; cdr3_nt: TGTGCCAGCAGCCCGGGACTAGCGGGGATGGGGCAGTTCTTC; cdr3_aa: CASSPGLAGMGQFF
j_call: TRBJ2-7; d_call: TRBD1; v_call: TRBV5-1; clone_size: -; cdr3_nt: TGCGCCAGCAGCTTGGGGGACAGGGGTGACGAGCAGTACTTC; cdr3_aa: CASSLGDRGDEQYF
j_call: TRBJ2-4; d_call: TRBD2; v_call: TRBV5-1; clone_size: -; cdr3_nt: TGCGCCAGCAGCCCCTGGACTAGCGGGGGGGCGGGAAACATTCAGTACTTC; cdr3_aa: CASSPWTSGGAGNIQYF
j_call: TRBJ2-3; d_call: -; v_call: TRBV10-1; clone_size: -; cdr3_nt: TGCGCCATCACCTCCCCAGGGGCGGGTAGCACAGATACGCAGTATTTT; cdr3_aa: CAITSPGAGSTDTQYF
j_call: TRBJ1-1; d_call: TRBD1; v_call: TRBV18; clone_size: -; cdr3_nt: TGTGCCAGCTCAATCGGGACAGGGGGCCGAGAAGCTTTCTTT; cdr3_aa: CASSIGTGGREAFF
j_call: TRBJ1-6; d_call: TRBD1; v_call: TRBV7-2; clone_size: -; cdr3_nt: TGTGCCAGCAGCCCAGGGACAGGGAGCTCCTATAATTCACCCCTCCACTTT; cdr3_aa: CASSPGTGSSYNSPLHF
j_call: TRBJ1-4; d_call: -; v_call: TRBV6-5; clone_size: -; cdr3_nt: TGTGGTCTCGCTAATGAAAAACTGTTTTTT; cdr3_aa: CGLANEKLFF
j_call: TRBJ2-1; d_call: TRBD2; v_call: TRBV7-2; clone_size: -; cdr3_nt: TGTGCCAGCAGGCATAGCGGGGGGGCAGGTGAGCAGTTCTTC; cdr3_aa: CASRHSGGAGEQFF
j_call: TRBJ2-7; d_call: TRBD1; v_call: TRBV6-5; clone_size: -; cdr3_nt: TGTGCCAGCAGTTACGCACACAGGGGTGGGGAGCAGTACTTC; cdr3_aa: CASSYAHRGGEQYF
j_call: TRBJ2-7; d_call: -; v_call: TRBV4-3; clone_size: -; cdr3_nt: TGCGCCAGCAGCAGACTCGTCGCGTCCGAGCAGTACTTC; cdr3_aa: CASSRLVASEQYF
j_call: TRBJ1-2; d_call: TRBD1; v_call: TRBV7-2; clone_size: -; cdr3_nt: TGTGCCAGCAGCTTCCCTGGGACAGGCAACTATGGCTACACCTTC; cdr3_aa: CASSFPGTGNYGYTF
j_call: TRBJ2-3; d_call: -; v_call: TRBV7-8; clone_size: -; cdr3_nt: TGTGCCAGCAGCTTAGGGAAGAGACAGACCACAGATACGCAGTATTTT; cdr3_aa: CASSLGKRQTTDTQYF
j_call: TRBJ2-3; d_call: TRBD2; v_call: TRBV6-4; clone_size: many; cdr3_nt: TGTGCCAGCAGTGACCAGGGGACTAGCGGGACAGATACGCAGTATTTT; cdr3_aa: CASSDQGTSGTDTQYF
j_call: TRBJ2-3; d_call: TRBD1; v_call: TRBV9; clone_size: -; cdr3_nt: TGTGCCAGCAGCGTACTCGACAGGGGCACAGATACGCAGTATTTT; cdr3_aa: CASSVLDRGTDTQYF
j_call: TRBJ2-1; d_call: TRBD2; v_call: TRBV5-1; clone_size: -; cdr3_nt: TGCGCCAGCAGCCTAACCGGGACTAGCGTCGGGAGTGAGCAGTTCTTC; cdr3_aa: CASSLTGTSVGSEQFF
j_call: TRBJ2-3; d_call: TRBD2; v_call: TRBV4-3; clone_size: -; cdr3_nt: TGCGCCAGCAGCCCGAGCGGGGACACAGATACGCAGTATTTT; cdr3_aa: CASSPSGDTDTQYF